Each of the 27 T cell receptor beta chains below was sequenced from the same sample in a study of blood T cell repertoires in COVID-19. The method was immunoSEQ multiplex PCR; TCRdb's version includes in-frame clones alone and lacks a portion of them. The table has 35,000 to 50,000 clones, approximately 82% seen once. Sequencing used peripheral blood. All receptors derive from a woman older than 75 with acute or convalescent COVID-19.

Remarks on this clone: Additional DNA sequences in this sample encode the identical CDR3. The J gene is TRBJ2-7, the V gene TRBV20-1; TRBD2 matches at 9 bases. Germline-derived CDR1 and CDR2 are DFQATT and SNEGSKA (reference sequence). The CDR3 is 14 residues long. V lost 3 bases and J lost 2; bases outside the gene matches: 5. The DNA for the CDR3 is TGCAGTGCTAGTAATAGCGGGGGTACCTACGAGCAGTACTTC. Protein product: CSASNSGGTYEQYF.

V and J are TRBV2 and TRBJ2-3, with TRBD2 as a possible D gene (7 bases). Trimming removed 5 bases from V and 1 base from J, with 16 bases in between. The V gene's germline CDR1 is SNHLY and CDR2 FYNNEI. There are 16 residues in the CDR3. CDR3 DNA: TGTGCCAGCAGTATGGGAGGGGACACACGCACAGATACGCAGTATTTT. Translation gives CASSMGGDTRTDTQYF.

V usage is TRBV6-5 and J usage is TRBJ2-2, with TRBD1 identical over 7 bases. Germline V gene sequence: CDR1 MNHEY, CDR2 SVGAGI. This CDR3 is 13 amino acids long. The trim removed 6 bases at V and 6 bases at J, leaving 4 bases unmatched. CDR3 bases: TGTGCCAGCAGACCCGACAGGGCCGGGGAGCTGTTTTTT. Translated, it gives CASRPDRAGELFF.

V and J are TRBV6-1 and TRBJ1-1, with TRBD1 identical over 8 bases. Germline lookup yields CDR1 MNHNS and CDR2 SASEGT. The length of the CDR3 is 16 residues. The ends lost 3 bases at V and 0 bases at J; junction bases unmatched: 6. The DNA for the CDR3 is TGTGCCAGCAGTGACCGAACAGGGGGGATGAACACTGAAGCTTTCTTT. This codes for CASSDRTGGMNTEAFF.

The CDR3 protein is CASSEGGQGYQAFF. For the CDR3, the DNA is TGTGCCAGCAGTGAGGGGGGACAGGGATATCAAGCTTTCTTT. This chain joins TRBV6-1 and TRBJ1-1; TRBD1 matches 9 bases. CDR1 MNHNS and CDR2 SASEGT come from the germline V gene. The CDR3 runs 14 residues. The V gene end was trimmed by 3 bases and the J gene end by 9 bases; junction bases not matched to a gene: 8.

The chain is built from TRBV15 and TRBJ1-1; D gene unclear. The CDR3 extends over 15 amino acids. The germline CDR1 and CDR2 sequences are LNHNV and YYDKDF (reference sequence). Trimming stripped 5 bases from V and 0 bases from J, with 13 bases between. DNA of the CDR3: TGTGCCACCAGCCTCAACAGTGGCCTGAACACTGAAGCTTTCTTT. Its protein product is CATSLNSGLNTEAFF.

The chain carries TRBV5-1 and TRBJ2-1; the D is unclear. Germline CDR1 and CDR2: SGHRS and YFSETQ. Trimming took 2 bases from V and 9 from J, leaving 18 bases between them. The CDR3 is 15 residues long. The DNA for the CDR3 is TGCGCCAGCAGCTTCTTATCGGCTAGTCTAGGTGAGCAGTTCTTC. It is translated as CASSFLSASLGEQFF.

The rearrangement joins TRBV7-9 to TRBJ2-2; D is ambiguous. V was clipped by 5 bases and J by 3 bases, with 4 bases between them. The CDR3 is 12 amino acids. CDR1 and CDR2 (germline): SEHNR, FQNEAQ (reference sequence). This CDR3 is CASSLYTGELFF. The CDR3 coding sequence is TGTGCCAGCAGCCTATACACCGGGGAGCTGTTTTTT. The whole variable domain, filled in from reference TRBV7-9 and TRBJ2-2, reads DTGVSQNPRHKITKRGQNVTFRCDPISEHNRLYWYRQTLGQGPEFLTYFQNEAQLEKSRLLSDRFSAERPKGSFSTLEIQRTEQGDSAMYLCASSLYTGELFFGEGSRLTVL.

The V and J genes are TRBV24-1 and TRBJ1-5, with 7 bases matching TRBD1. J gave up 5 bases and V 2 bases, and 2 bases lay outside the gene matches. CDR1 KGHDR and CDR2 SFDVKD come from the germline V gene. This CDR3 region has 14 residues. CDR3 in DNA: TGTGCCACCAGTGATTCAGGGGGAGATCAGCCCCAGCATTTT. Translated: CATSDSGGDQPQHF.

This clone was found a few times. The rearrangement joins TRBV5-8 to TRBJ2-3; the D gene is possibly TRBD1 (8 bases). Germline V gene data show CDR1 as SGHTS and CDR2 as YDEGEE. The CDR3 has 17 amino acids. The V and J ends lost 4 bases and 3 bases respectively, with 21 bases between them. CDR3 DNA: TGTGCCAGCAGCAGGAGGGGGGGACAGGTGAATACAGATACGCAGTATTTT. Translation: CASSRRGGQVNTDTQYF.

The chain joins TRBV10-1 to TRBJ2-1; 14 bases align to TRBD2. The CDR3 totals 16 residues. The germline V gene has CDR1 WNHNN and CDR2 SYGVQD (reference sequence). Unmatched junction bases numbered 8, after V lost 5 bases and J lost 8 bases. This chain's CDR3 is CASSPRLAGGFDEQFF. CDR3 coding DNA: TGCGCCAGCAGTCCTCGACTAGCGGGGGGGTTCGATGAGCAGTTCTTC.

The chain combines TRBV5-6 with TRBJ1-2, with 8 bases aligning to TRBD1. Per the germline V gene, CDR1 is SGHDT and CDR2 is YYEEEE. V shed 4 bases and J 3 bases; nucleotides not matched to a gene: 5. The CDR3 is 14 amino acids. The CDR3 bases are TGTGCCAGCAGCCGGACAGGGTACCACTATGGCTACACCTTC. Amino acids: CASSRTGYHYGYTF.

V is TRBV5-4 and J is TRBJ2-5; 7 nucleotides agree with TRBD1. J gave up 3 bases and V 4 bases, and 9 bases lay outside the gene matches. Germline V gene data show CDR1 as SGHNT and CDR2 as YYREEE (reference sequence). The length of the CDR3 is 15 residues. The CDR3 DNA sequence: TGTGCCAGCAGCCAATATCGGGACAGAAAAGAGACCCAGTACTTC. Translation: CASSQYRDRKETQYF.

The J gene is TRBJ1-1, the V gene TRBV5-1, with D perhaps matching TRBD1 (5 bases). The CDR3 spans 13 residues. Germline V gives CDR1 SGHRS, CDR2 YFSETQ. V was clipped by 1 base and J by 4 bases, with 8 bases between them. The CDR3 loop is CASSLTGLTEAFF. In DNA, the CDR3 is TGCGCCAGCAGCTTGACAGGTCTCACTGAAGCTTTCTTT.

The chain recombines TRBV29-1 with TRBJ2-5, with 8 bases lining up with TRBD1. V dropped 7 bases and J dropped 1; count of bases not matched to a gene: 8. Germline V gene sequence: CDR1 SQVTM, CDR2 ANQGSEA. The CDR3 extends over 14 amino acids. As DNA, the CDR3 is TGCAGCGGCCGACAGGGGCGAGGCCAAGAGACCCAGTACTTC. Protein: CSGRQGRGQETQYF.

This clone was seen a handful of times. V is TRBV6-6 and J is TRBJ1-2, with 8 bases lining up with TRBD1. Germline V gene sequence: CDR1 MNHNY, CDR2 SVGAGI (reference sequence). The J segment lost 6 bases and the V segment lost 5 bases, leaving 11 bases of the junction unmatched. This CDR3 has 15 amino acids. The CDR3 sequence: CASSPGGVGNDGYTF. The DNA for the CDR3 is TGTGCCAGCAGTCCAGGGGGCGTTGGCAACGATGGCTACACCTTC.

This sequence joins TRBV6-5 and TRBJ1-1, with D tentatively TRBD1 (6 bases). CDR3 length equals 16 residues. Germline assignment: CDR1 MNHEY and CDR2 SVGAGI. V dropped 0 bases and J dropped 2 bases, with 13 bases sitting between them. This chain's CDR3 is CASSYSSGQINTEAFF. CDR3 bases: TGTGCCAGCAGTTACTCGAGTGGACAGATAAACACTGAAGCTTTCTTT.

The chain joins TRBV5-4 to TRBJ2-6, with 9 bases aligning to TRBD1. Germline V gene data show CDR1 as SGHNT and CDR2 as YYREEE (reference sequence). The trim removed 2 bases at V and 0 bases at J, leaving 9 bases unmatched. The CDR3 is 19 amino acids. The CDR3 region has the DNA TGTGCCAGCAGCTTCACGTGGACAGGGGTGAACTCTGGGGCCAACGTCCTGACTTTC. Encoded protein: CASSFTWTGVNSGANVLTF.

The chain links TRBV19 to TRBJ2-5; 8 nucleotides align to TRBD1. From germline, CDR1 is LNHDA and CDR2 SQIVND (reference sequence). With 6 bases clipped from V and 4 bases from J, the junction kept 7 bases outside the gene matches. The CDR3 has 14 amino acids. This CDR3 is CASSTQGAGETQYF. For the CDR3, the DNA is TGTGCCAGTAGCACGCAGGGGGCGGGAGAGACCCAGTACTTC. The full variable domain, in which reference TRBV19 and TRBJ2-5 provide the parts outside the CDR3, is DGGITQSPKYLFRKEGQNVTLSCEQNLNHDAMYWYRQDPGQGLRLIYYSQIVNDFQKGDIAEGYSVSREKKESFPLTVTSAQKNPTAFYLCASSTQGAGETQYFGPGTRLLVL.

This rearrangement joins TRBV29-1 to TRBJ1-5; 7 bases line up with TRBD1. This CDR3 is built from 14 residues. Germline V lookup: CDR1 SQVTM, CDR2 ANQGSEA. J gave up 1 base and V 4 bases, and 4 bases lay outside the gene matches. CDR3 bases: TGCAGCGTTGTCGAGGGGGCGAGCAATCAGCCCCAGCATTTT. Encoded protein: CSVVEGASNQPQHF.

The sample holds one count of this clone. This rearrangement joins TRBV18 to TRBJ1-6; TRBD1 agrees at 7 bases. The CDR3 has 16 residues. Germline V gives CDR1 KGHSH, CDR2 LQKENI. Trimming took 4 bases from V and 10 from J; bases not matched to a gene: 13. The CDR3 DNA reads as TGTGCCAGCTCACAAGGACAGGCGGAGTTTCGATCACCCCTCCACTTT. Its translation: CASSQGQAEFRSPLHF.

This rearrangement joins TRBV7-9 to TRBJ1-2; tentatively, D is TRBD1 (6 bases). Between the trimmed V and J ends, which lost 7 bases and 4 bases, there was a span of 16 bases. Germline V gene sequence: CDR1 SEHNR, CDR2 FQNEAQ (reference sequence). This CDR3 is built from 14 residues. CDR3 sequence (DNA): TGTGCCAGCAAAGCCTTAGAGGGGGTCTATGGCTACACCTTC. Translation gives CASKALEGVYGYTF.

A single count supports this clone. V gene TRBV5-4 combines with J gene TRBJ1-2; D unclear. V was pared by 0 bases and J by 8 bases, with 11 bases between. From germline, CDR1 is SGHNT and CDR2 YYREEE (reference sequence). The CDR3 covers 13 residues. The CDR3: CASSLVSGSGYTF. As DNA, the CDR3 is TGTGCCAGCAGCTTGGTCTCGGGTAGCGGCTACACCTTC.

The chain links TRBV9 to TRBJ2-1; TRBD2 aligns across 15 bases. This CDR3 is built from 16 residues. CDR1 SGDLS and CDR2 YYNGEE come from the germline V gene. The V and J ends lost 4 bases and 10 bases, in that order; junction bases with no gene match: 9. DNA for the CDR3: TGTGCCAGCAGCTCAGGACTAGCGGGGGGGCCAGGGGAGCAGTTCTTC. Translating it yields CASSSGLAGGPGEQFF.

V usage is TRBV19 and J usage is TRBJ1-4; the match to TRBD1 covers 9 bases. The V and J ends lost 4 bases and 5 bases, in that order; junction bases with no gene match: 5. This CDR3 has 15 amino acids. CDR1 and CDR2 from the germline V gene are LNHDA and SQIVND (reference sequence). The CDR3 DNA reads TGTGCCAGTAGTACCGCCGGGACAGGGAATGAAAAACTGTTTTTT. Its protein product is CASSTAGTGNEKLFF.

The chain uses TRBV12-3 or TRBV12-4 and TRBJ1-3, with no clear D. The CDR3 runs to 13 residues. V lost 5 bases and J lost 0, with 5 bases in between. The CDR3 spells CASSRSSGNTIYF. The CDR3 coding sequence is TGTGCCAGCAGTCGCAGCTCTGGAAACACCATATATTTT.

The CDR3: CASSLEVGVFSPLHF. CDR3 sequence (DNA): TGTGCCAGCAGCTTAGAGGTCGGAGTTTTTTCACCCCTCCACTTT. This sequence joins TRBV11-2 and TRBJ1-6; D unresolved. Between the trimmed V and J ends, which lost 0 bases and 9 bases, there was a span of 12 bases. The CDR3 length is 15 residues. The germline gives CDR1 SGHAT, CDR2 FQNNGV.